The entry that follows covers one TCR beta chain sequence. What it recognizes is unknown. The CDR3 spans 14 residues. Germline-derived CDR1 and CDR2 are SEHNR and FQNEAQ (reference sequence). V lost 2 bases to trimming and J lost 4 bases, with 9 bases between them. Study conclusions and caveats: Tumor memory CD4+ T cell TCR gene usage was found to cluster with blood and lymph node memory CD4+ cells and with lymph node naive CD4+ cells.

Constant-region reverse primers amplified full-length variable regions, followed by semi-nested Nested Universal Primer A PCR. TCRdb re-called the 5' RACE reads with MiXCR, one entry per CDR3 protein. The sample yields about 54,000 distinct CDR3 sequences, roughly a sixth seen once. This chain connects TRBV7-9 to TRBJ2-1; D ambiguous. Specimen: naive CD4+ T cells sorted from blood. Subset reported: naive CD4+ T cells, CD4+CD45RA+CD25-. This TCR was sampled from a female donor with breast cancer. The CDR3 region has the DNA TGTGCCAGCAGCTTAAGGGCCAAGTACAATGAGCAGTTCTTC. Encoded protein: CASSLRAKYNEQFF.